The next 21 T cell receptor beta chains were all read from a single sample in a study of metastatic and nonmetastatic thyroid tumors. TCRdb called clones again from the PCR reads with MiXCR. The table records some 21,000 clones, about 30% of them present only once. Until they underwent thyroid surgery, no patient had received any treatment. Sequencing was performed on tumor tissue. Receptors were obtained from a male donor with papillary thyroid cancer or a benign thyroid nodule (not recorded which). Some clones in this sample may be carry-over from other donors' samples.

About this clone: A read error may produce the germline difference seen at one junction end. V gene TRBV6-1 combines with J gene TRBJ1-6, with unresolved D. Per germline, CDR1 MNHNS and CDR2 SASEGT. CDR3 length: 15 residues. The CDR3 DNA reads as TGTACCAGCAGTCTTGGAAGCTCCTATAATTCACCCCTCCACTTT. This sequence encodes CTSSLGSSYNSPLHF.

This clone has a handful of counts. The chain couples TRBV20-1 to TRBJ1-6; 8 bases align to TRBD1. V dropped 3 bases and J dropped 10; count of bases not matched to a gene: 5. The CDR3 is made up of 13 amino acids. Per germline, CDR1 DFQATT and CDR2 SNEGSKA (reference sequence). This chain's CDR3 is CSASSRQGSPLHF. For the CDR3, the DNA is TGCAGTGCTAGCTCCAGACAGGGGTCACCCCTCCACTTT.

This clone was found a few times. The chain uses TRBV12-3 or TRBV12-4 and TRBJ2-3, with D hard to call. The CDR3 extends over 14 amino acids. Trimming stripped 1 base from V and 2 bases from J, with 7 bases between. The CDR3 here is CASSLVSFTDTQYF. For the CDR3, the DNA is TGTGCCAGCAGTTTAGTCAGCTTCACAGATACGCAGTATTTT.

There are a few counts of this clone. The rearrangement uses TRBV6-1 and TRBJ1-5, with D unclear. Germline V gene lookup returns CDR1 MNHNS and CDR2 SASEGT. V dropped 6 bases and J dropped 6 bases, with 18 bases sitting between them. This CDR3 is built from 15 residues. CDR3 region: CASSCMDAWSQPQHF. The CDR3 DNA reads as TGTGCCAGCAGCTGTATGGACGCGTGGTCTCAGCCCCAGCATTTT.

This clone came up many times. V is TRBV19 and J is TRBJ1-2; possibly TRBD1 for D (6 bases). V was shortened by 5 bases and J by 3 bases, with 16 bases between the two germline ends. CDR1 and CDR2 from the germline V gene are LNHDA and SQIVND (reference sequence). The CDR3 has 15 residues. CDR3 sequence (DNA): TGTGCCAGTAGTGCCTCTCCGGACAGCTACTATGGCTACACCTTC. Its protein product is CASSASPDSYYGYTF.

Of note for this clone: A single base separates this from a much larger clone, so it may be a read error. J is TRBJ1-2 and V is TRBV29-1; 8 bases are a match to TRBD1. The CDR3 length is 11 residues. Germline trimming cut 8 bases from V and 8 bases from J; bases unmatched to any gene: 7. The germline V gene encodes CDR1 SQVTM and CDR2 ANQGSEA. CDR3 region: CSLIQGGGYTF. CDR3 nucleotides: TGCAGCCTAATACAGGGGGGCGGCTACACCTTC. Full variable domain (missing parts from reference TRBV29-1 and TRBJ1-2): SAVISQKPSRDICQRGTSLTIQCQVDSQVTMMFWYRQQPGQSLTLIATANQGSEATYESGFVIDKFPISRPNLTFSTLTVSNMSPEDSSIYLCSLIQGGGYTFGSGTRLTVV.

Judged by abundance, this clone is medium-sized. The chain employs TRBV6-2 or TRBV6-3 and TRBJ2-1, with D possibly TRBD2 on 6 matching bases. V lost 5 bases to trimming and J lost 0 bases, with 14 bases between them. The CDR3 loop spans 16 amino acids. Germline CDR1 and CDR2: MNHEY and SVGEGT. Here the CDR3 DNA reads TGTGCCAGCAGTCCAACTAGCCCGGACTCCTACAATGAGCAGTTCTTC. It is translated as CASSPTSPDSYNEQFF.

J is TRBJ1-1 and V is TRBV7-2; 7 bases agree with TRBD1. With 5 bases clipped from V and 1 base from J, the junction kept 7 bases outside the gene matches. CDR1 is SGHTA and CDR2 is FQGNSA in the germline V gene. The CDR3 runs to 15 residues. The CDR3 protein is CASSPPRGANTEAFF. CDR3 nucleotides: TGTGCCAGCAGCCCCCCCAGGGGGGCGAACACTGAAGCTTTCTTT. Full variable domain (remainder filled in from reference TRBV7-2 and TRBJ1-1): GAGVSQSPSNKVTEKGKDVELRCDPISGHTALYWYRQSLGQGLEFLIYFQGNSAPDKSGLPSDRFSAERTGGSVSTLTIQRTQQEDSAVYLCASSPPRGANTEAFFGQGTRLTVV.

A remark on this clone: The conserved closing phenylalanine or tryptophan is absent in this CDR3, likely reflecting a read error. The chain combines TRBV5-1 with TRBJ2-7; 14 bases match TRBD2. The germline CDR1 and CDR2 sequences are SGHRS and YFSETQ. This CDR3 has 20 residues. After removal of 0 bases from V and 6 bases from J, the junction contained 17 bases not matched to a gene. CDR3 bases: TGCGCCAGCAGCTTGGAGCCGGGACAGGGACTAGCGGGAGATATGGGCGAGCAGTACTCC. This encodes CASSLEPGQGLAGDMGEQYS.

The chain combines TRBV4-1 with TRBJ1-3, with TRBD1 as a possible D gene (5 bases). CDR3 length equals 17 residues. V lost 3 bases, J lost 0 bases, and 15 bases lay in between. The V gene's germline CDR1 is MGHRA and CDR2 YSYEKL. CDR3 nucleotides: TGCGCCAGCAGCCACGGTCGGGTGAGGGGCTCTGGAAACACCATATATTTT. It encodes CASSHGRVRGSGNTIYF.

The V call is TRBV7-6, the J call TRBJ2-5, with 10 bases lining up with TRBD2. V lost 5 bases, J lost 3 bases, and 6 bases stayed unmatched. CDR1 and CDR2 from the germline V gene are SGHVS and FNYEAQ. This CDR3 is 15 amino acids long. The CDR3 region has the DNA TGTGCCAGCAGCACCCTAGCGGGGGAGAAAGAGACCCAGTACTTC. Residues: CASSTLAGEKETQYF. The entire variable domain, with the rest obtained from reference TRBV7-6 and TRBJ2-5, is as follows: GAGVSQSPRYKVTKRGQDVALRCDPISGHVSLYWYRQALGQGPEFLTYFNYEAQQDKSGLPNDRFSAERPEGSISTLTIQRTEQRDSAMYRCASSTLAGEKETQYFGPGTRLLVL.

This clone was recorded at least ten times. The CDR3 nucleotides are TGCAGCGTTGAAGACCCCATTAAGGGCTCCTACGAGCAGTACTTC. Translated: CSVEDPIKGSYEQYF. This chain joins TRBV29-1 and TRBJ2-7; D is undetermined. Germline-derived CDR1 and CDR2 are SQVTM and ANQGSEA. The CDR3 length is 15 residues. The V end was cut by 0 bases, the J end by 0 bases, with 12 bases between.

This clone has a handful of counts. The chain has TRBV10-3 and TRBJ2-2, with TRBD1 matching 8 bases. This CDR3 is built from 15 residues. J gave up 5 bases and V 8 bases, and 10 bases lay outside the gene matches. Germline V CDR1 and CDR2: ENHRY, SYGVKD. The CDR3 DNA is TGTGCCATCGCTGACGAGCAGGGGGCGACCGGGGAGCTGTTTTTT. Its translation is CAIADEQGATGELFF.

A few counts support this clone. V usage is TRBV12-3 or TRBV12-4 and J usage is TRBJ2-7, with D uncertain. With 3 bases removed from V and 1 base from J, the gap between germline ends came to 13 bases. The CDR3 runs 15 residues. In DNA form, the CDR3 reads TGTGCCAGCAGTTTGGATTGGGGTCCGTCCTACGAGCAGTACTTC. Translating gives CASSLDWGPSYEQYF.

Concerning this clone: Possible read error: a much larger clone is one base away. This CDR3 reads CASSESTSGDTQYF. CDR3 DNA: TGCGCCAGCAGTGAGTCGACTAGCGGAGATACCCAGTACTTC. V is TRBV10-2 and J is TRBJ2-5; 9 bases match TRBD2. This CDR3 region has 14 residues. Trimming removed 0 bases from V and 8 bases from J; junction bases left unmatched: 4. The germline V gene encodes CDR1 WSHSY and CDR2 SAAADI.

In its sample, this clone was seen a few times. This may come from a read error, since a much larger clone is one base off. CDR3: CASSVGGGFWANVLTF. The CDR3, as DNA: TGTGCCAGCAGCGTCGGAGGGGGCTTTTGGGCCAACGTCCTGACTTTC. This chain uses TRBV9 with TRBJ2-6; a weak D match, TRBD1 (7 bases). The length of the CDR3 is 16 residues. V was trimmed by 2 bases and J by 5 bases, leaving 14 bases between them. Germline CDR1 is SGDLS and CDR2 is YYNGEE.

The table lists this clone with a count of one. This chain joins TRBV7-3 and TRBJ2-7; the D gene is possibly TRBD1 (6 bases). CDR1 is SGHTA and CDR2 is FQGTGA in the germline V gene. The CDR3 is made up of 15 amino acids. V lost 2 bases, J lost 3 bases, and 14 bases lay in between. This chain's CDR3 is CASSLGVRGHYEQYF. In DNA form, the CDR3 reads TGTGCCAGCAGCTTAGGCGTCAGGGGACACTACGAGCAGTACTTC.

This clone was counted ten times or more. The V call is TRBV2, the J call TRBJ1-1, with TRBD1 matching 7 bases. This CDR3 spans 14 amino acids. The V segment lost 6 bases and the J segment 0 bases; nucleotides outside the gene matches: 4. Germline V gene sequence: CDR1 SNHLY, CDR2 FYNNEI. CDR3 in DNA: TGTGCCAGCAGGGGGGACAGTATGAACACTGAAGCTTTCTTT. Amino acid sequence: CASRGDSMNTEAFF.

The chain joins TRBV6-1 to TRBJ1-2; the D gene is possibly TRBD1 (6 bases). Germline V gene sequence: CDR1 MNHNS, CDR2 SASEGT. The V end lost 5 bases, the J end lost 5 bases, and 15 bases lay between the germline ends. There are 14 residues in the CDR3. CDR3 sequence (DNA): TGTGCCAGCAGTCCCCCCACAGGGAGATATGGCTACACCTTC. This codes for CASSPPTGRYGYTF.

The chain combines TRBV15 with TRBJ2-1; D may match TRBD1 or TRBD2 (5 bases each). Germline CDR1 and CDR2: LNHNV and YYDKDF (reference sequence). The length of the CDR3 is 17 residues. V lost 0 bases to trimming and J lost 6 bases, with 18 bases between them. The CDR3 DNA sequence: TGTGCCACCAGCAGAGATGCCCCGGGACCCTGGGCCAATGAGCAGTTCTTC. It encodes CATSRDAPGPWANEQFF.

The chain links TRBV20-1 to TRBJ1-1; D unresolved. The CDR3 covers 13 residues. Germline V gene data show CDR1 as DFQATT and CDR2 as SNEGSKA (reference sequence). V gave up 8 bases and J gave up 6 bases, with 19 bases separating them. CDR3 bases: TGCAGTTCCTTGGAGAGGGTTCGGGCTGAAGCTTTCTTT. This gives the protein CSSLERVRAEAFF.